The 19 T cell receptor beta chains below were found in one sample sequenced in a study of beta chain features in type 1 diabetes. As every portion of the isolated RNA was reverse transcribed, the sequencing read expressed TCRB transcripts. Only in-frame clones appear in the TCRdb table, and some are missing; sequencing was by immunoSEQ multiplex PCR. The data show hundreds of thousands of clones, 68% seen once. Sequencing was carried out using naive CD4+ T cells from blood. The source is a man younger than 40 in good health.

The chain joins TRBV7-8 to TRBJ2-7; D unclear. V lost 4 bases and J 3 bases, leaving 16 bases between the germline ends. The length of the CDR3 is 15 residues. The V gene's germline CDR1 is SGHVS and CDR2 FQNEAQ. For the CDR3, the DNA is TGTGCCAGCAGCTCATATGACATCGCTGGCTACGAGCAGTACTTC. This gives the protein CASSSYDIAGYEQYF.

This sequence joins TRBV19 and TRBJ1-1, with 8 bases fitting TRBD1. The J segment lost 6 bases and the V segment lost 5 bases, leaving 14 bases of the junction unmatched. In germline, CDR1 is LNHDA, CDR2 SQIVND (reference sequence). There are 16 residues in the CDR3. The chain's CDR3 is CASSPTPGTGKSEAFF. For the CDR3, the DNA is TGTGCCAGTAGTCCCACCCCCGGGACAGGCAAGTCTGAAGCTTTCTTT.

This chain links TRBV7-9 with TRBJ2-5; D may be TRBD1 (6 bases). The V and J ends lost 4 bases and 5 bases respectively, with 26 bases between them. This CDR3 is 18 amino acids long. Per the germline V gene, CDR1 is SEHNR and CDR2 is FQNEAQ (reference sequence). This CDR3 reads CASSSRAPGTRVSETQYF. The CDR3 region has the DNA TGTGCCAGCAGCTCGCGCGCACCCGGGACAAGGGTTAGTGAGACCCAGTACTTC.

The chain is built from TRBV30 and TRBJ2-3, with unresolved D. V lost 5 bases and J lost 5, with 8 bases in between. Germline loops: CDR1 GTSNPN, CDR2 SVGIG (reference sequence). The CDR3 sequence is 11 residues long. For the CDR3, the DNA is TGTGCCTGGGCGTTAGGAGATACGCAGTATTTT. As protein: CAWALGDTQYF.

The rearrangement uses TRBV14 and TRBJ2-3, with TRBD2 matching over 9 bases. The junction had 10 bases not matched to a gene; V was cut back by 4 bases and J by 2 bases. Germline V gene lookup returns CDR1 SGHDN and CDR2 FVKESK. The CDR3 totals 17 residues. CDR3: CASSRRLSGGDTDTQYF. CDR3 nucleotide sequence: TGTGCCAGCAGCCGTCGTCTTAGCGGGGGCGACACAGATACGCAGTATTTT.

This chain joins TRBV18 and TRBJ2-5; D may be TRBD2 (5 bases). There are 15 residues in the CDR3. Germline CDR1 KGHSH, CDR2 LQKENI. V lost 2 bases to trimming and J lost 4 bases, with 14 bases between them. CDR3 in DNA: TGTGCCAGCTCACCATGGACTGGGTCCCCAGAGACCCAGTACTTC. It codes for CASSPWTGSPETQYF.

The chain has TRBV7-2 and TRBJ2-5, with D perhaps TRBD2 (6 bases). CDR3 length: 15 residues. Trimming took off 1 base at V and 4 bases at J, with 13 bases between the two ends. Germline V gene lookup returns CDR1 SGHTA and CDR2 FQGNSA. The CDR3 loop is CASSLVRGIGETQYF. The DNA for the CDR3 is TGTGCCAGCAGCTTAGTTCGGGGGATAGGAGAGACCCAGTACTTC. Full variable domain (missing parts from reference TRBV7-2 and TRBJ2-5): GAGVSQSPSNKVTEKGKDVELRCDPISGHTALYWYRQSLGQGLEFLIYFQGNSAPDKSGLPSDRFSAERTGGSVSTLTIQRTQQEDSAVYLCASSLVRGIGETQYFGPGTRLLVL.

About this clone: Other DNA sequences in this sample translate to the same CDR3. The chain is built from TRBV9 and TRBJ2-1, with D hard to call. V lost 2 bases and J 0 bases, leaving 6 bases between the germline ends. This CDR3 has 14 amino acids. Germline CDR1 is SGDLS and CDR2 is YYNGEE. As DNA, the CDR3 is TGTGCCAGCAGCGTCAGTAGCTCCTACAATGAGCAGTTCTTC. This gives the protein CASSVSSSYNEQFF. Full variable domain (outside the CDR3, taken from reference TRBV9 and TRBJ2-1): DSGVTQTPKHLITATGQRVTLRCSPRSGDLSVYWYQQSLDQGLQFLIQYYNGEERAKGNILERFSAQQFPDLHSELNLSSLELGDSALYFCASSVSSSYNEQFFGPGTRLTVL.

The chain employs TRBV29-1 and TRBJ2-2, with unresolved D. Germline loops: CDR1 SQVTM, CDR2 ANQGSEA. The V end was cut by 4 bases, the J end by 0 bases, with 6 bases between. The CDR3 contains 13 residues. The DNA of the CDR3 is TGCAGCGTTGCTGGGGCGAACACCGGGGAGCTGTTTTTT. The encoded protein is CSVAGANTGELFF.

For the CDR3, the DNA is TGTGCCTTTACCCTGAGAGAATCCTACAATGAGCAGTTCTTC. Amino acid sequence: CAFTLRESYNEQFF. This rearrangement joins TRBV30 to TRBJ2-1; D gene uncertain. V lost 7 bases and J 1 base, leaving 14 bases between the germline ends. Germline-derived CDR1 and CDR2 are GTSNPN and SVGIG (reference sequence). The CDR3 runs 14 residues.

The sample holds a few counts of this clone. For the CDR3, the DNA is TGTGCCAGCAGTTTAAGGCCTAGCGGGGATGGTACGCAGTATTTT. Translating gives CASSLRPSGDGTQYF. The gene calls are TRBV27 and TRBJ2-3; 9 bases fit TRBD2. The CDR3 length is 15 residues. Germline V gives CDR1 MNHEY, CDR2 SMNVEV (reference sequence). V lost 2 bases to trimming and J lost 8 bases; unmatched junction nucleotides: 8.

The chain has TRBV10-3 and TRBJ2-1; D gene uncertain. The CDR3 totals 13 residues. CDR1 and CDR2 from the germline V gene are ENHRY and SYGVKD. The V end lost 2 bases, the J end lost 8 bases, and 10 bases lay between the germline ends. CDR3 residues: CAISEDPTDEQFF. CDR3 nucleotide sequence: TGTGCCATCAGTGAGGACCCGACGGATGAGCAGTTCTTC.

This clone was seen a few times. This sequence joins TRBV25-1 and TRBJ2-5; the D gene is possibly TRBD2 (7 bases). With 4 bases removed from V and 5 bases from J, the gap between germline ends came to 20 bases. Germline V gene data show CDR1 as MGHDK and CDR2 as SYGVNS. The CDR3 totals 16 residues. The CDR3 DNA reads TGTGCCAGCAGTGCCCCCAGGGGTACTAGCGTCGAGACCCAGTACTTC. It translates to CASSAPRGTSVETQYF. Looking up the rest from reference TRBV25-1 and TRBJ2-5 gives the full variable domain: EADIYQTPRYLVIGTGKKITLECSQTMGHDKMYWYQQDPGMELHLIHYSYGVNSTEKGDLSSESTVSRIRTEHFPLTLESARPSHTSQYLCASSAPRGTSVETQYFGPGTRLLVL.

This chain links TRBV5-1 with TRBJ2-4; D call uncertain. The CDR3 has 15 amino acids. The germline CDR1 and CDR2 sequences are SGHRS and YFSETQ. With 0 bases removed from V and 7 bases from J, the gap between germline ends came to 14 bases. The CDR3 loop reads CASSLAGSSMNIQYF. The CDR3 region has the DNA TGCGCCAGCAGCTTGGCCGGCTCAAGCATGAACATTCAGTACTTC.

This sequence joins TRBV30 and TRBJ2-7, with D possibly TRBD2 on 6 matching bases. V gave up 5 bases and J gave up 5 bases, with 10 bases separating them. The CDR3 runs 11 residues. From germline, CDR1 is GTSNPN and CDR2 SVGIG (reference sequence). In DNA, the CDR3 is TGTGCCTGGCGGGGACTCGACGAGCAGTACTTC. Protein: CAWRGLDEQYF.

This clone was found once. The J gene is TRBJ2-1, the V gene TRBV28; tentative D call: TRBD1 (6 bases). The CDR3 extends over 13 amino acids. The V gene lost 5 bases and the J gene lost 4 bases, with 9 bases spanning the gap. In germline, CDR1 is MDHEN, CDR2 SYDVKM. The CDR3 DNA follows: TGTGCCAGCAGTCTGGACAGATACAATGAGCAGTTCTTC. This sequence encodes CASSLDRYNEQFF.

This clone has just one count. The rearrangement joins TRBV28 to TRBJ2-2, with D unresolved. This CDR3 has 12 amino acids. Trimming left V 3 bases short and J 7 bases short, with 6 bases between. CDR1 MDHEN and CDR2 SYDVKM come from the germline V gene. CDR3 amino acids: CASSLPFGELFF. Here the CDR3 DNA reads TGTGCCAGCAGTTTGCCATTCGGGGAGCTGTTTTTT.

CDR3 nucleotide sequence: TGCGCCAGCAGCTTGACCGGGTCCCTGGGCAAAAACATTCAGTACTTC. Protein sequence: CASSLTGSLGKNIQYF. The chain combines TRBV5-1 with TRBJ2-4; D uncertain. This CDR3 contains 16 residues. Germline V gene lookup returns CDR1 SGHRS and CDR2 YFSETQ. The V gene lost 1 base and the J gene lost 3 bases, with 14 bases spanning the gap.

This sequence joins TRBV5-1 and TRBJ2-6, with 8 bases identical to TRBD1. CDR3 length equals 18 residues. Unmatched junction bases numbered 9, after V lost 4 bases and J lost 0 bases. Germline V gene lookup returns CDR1 SGHRS and CDR2 YFSETQ. The CDR3 DNA follows: TGCGCCAGCAGCCACCGGGACAGGACCAACTCTGGGGCCAACGTCCTGACTTTC. Encoded protein: CASSHRDRTNSGANVLTF.